This TCR beta chain stems from a study of metastatic and nonmetastatic thyroid tumors. There were no patients who had received any treatment before thyroid surgery. This clone was counted ten times or more. The antigen remains unidentified. Whole-study results and caveats: It was reportedly found that TCR beta diversity was significantly higher in malignant thyroid tumors than in benign nodules, a difference seen in both blood and tumor samples.

The CDR3 has 15 residues. Trimming took 8 bases from V and 2 from J, leaving 16 bases between them. From germline, CDR1 is SNHLY and CDR2 FYNNEI. TCRdb re-clonotyped the PCR reads via MiXCR. The sample contains tens of thousands of clones, roughly 13% of which appear only once. V is TRBV2 and J is TRBJ2-1; D might be TRBD1 (6 bases). Sequencing was carried out using blood. The clonotype originates from a female donor with papillary thyroid cancer or a benign thyroid nodule (not recorded which). Some clones in this sample may be carry-over from other donors' samples. In DNA, the CDR3 is TGTGCCAGCCCGACAGGCAGCGGTCCCTACAATGAGCAGTTCTTC. Its protein is CASPTGSGPYNEQFF.